Sequencing of this T cell receptor (beta chain) was carried out in a study of molecular identifiers for immune sequencing clone quantification. Naive CD8 libraries used about 20,000 to 1,000,000 sorted cells and 10%, 30% or 50% RNA. TCRdb redid the calling of the PCR reads with MiXCR, one entry per CDR3 protein. This sample has around 460,000 distinct CDR3 sequences; about 26% occur once, and the top ten carry under 0.85%. J gave up 0 bases and V 0 bases, and 1 base lay outside the gene matches. This CDR3 spans 15 amino acids. Germline values: CDR1 DFQATT, CDR2 SNEGSKA (reference sequence). The sample consisted of naive CD8+ T cells from blood, with Jurkat cell RNA spiked in. Stated subset: FACS-sorted CD8+CD4-CCR7+CD45RA+ naive T cells. The clonotype comes from a human donor in good health. Some libraries in this study had Jurkat cell RNA spiked in. This sequence joins TRBV20-1 and TRBJ2-2, with 7 bases lining up with TRBD1. CDR3 in DNA: TGCAGTGCTAGAGATGGGACAGCGAACACCGGGGAGCTGTTTTTT. Amino acids: CSARDGTANTGELFF.